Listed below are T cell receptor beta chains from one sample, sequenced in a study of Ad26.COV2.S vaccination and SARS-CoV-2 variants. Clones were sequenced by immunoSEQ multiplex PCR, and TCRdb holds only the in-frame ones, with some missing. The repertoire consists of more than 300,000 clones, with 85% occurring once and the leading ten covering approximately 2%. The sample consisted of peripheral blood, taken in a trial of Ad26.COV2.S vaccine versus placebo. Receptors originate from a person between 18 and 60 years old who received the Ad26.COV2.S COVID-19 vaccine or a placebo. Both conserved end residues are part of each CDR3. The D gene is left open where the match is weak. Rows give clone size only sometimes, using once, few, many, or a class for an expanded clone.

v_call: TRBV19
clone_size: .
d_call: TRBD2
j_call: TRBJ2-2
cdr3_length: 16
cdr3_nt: TGTGCCAGTAGTAATCCCGTAGCGGGGGGCCCCGGGGAGCTGTTTTTT
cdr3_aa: CASSNPVAGGPGELFF

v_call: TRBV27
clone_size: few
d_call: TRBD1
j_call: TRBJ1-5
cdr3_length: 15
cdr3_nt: TGTGCCAGCAGTTACGGGACAGGGGTGGGTCAGCCCCAGCATTTT
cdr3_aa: CASSYGTGVGQPQHF

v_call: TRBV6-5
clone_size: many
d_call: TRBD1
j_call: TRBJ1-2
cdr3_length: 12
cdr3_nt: TGTGCCAGCGGACAGGGGGCTCGGGGCTACACCTTC
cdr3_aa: CASGQGARGYTF

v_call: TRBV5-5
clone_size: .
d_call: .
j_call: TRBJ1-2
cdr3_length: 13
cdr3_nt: TGTGCCAGCAGCTTGGACGGATACTATGGCTACACCTTC
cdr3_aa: CASSLDGYYGYTF

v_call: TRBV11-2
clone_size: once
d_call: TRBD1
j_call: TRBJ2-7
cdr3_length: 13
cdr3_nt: TGTGCCAGCAGCTTAGTGAACAGGGGCGAGCAGTACTTC
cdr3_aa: CASSLVNRGEQYF

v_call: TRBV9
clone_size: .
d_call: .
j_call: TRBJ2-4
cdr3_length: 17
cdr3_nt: TGTGCCAGCAGCGTAGGGGGAGGGGGCACGTCGGCGAACATTCAGTACTTC
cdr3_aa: CASSVGGGGTSANIQYF

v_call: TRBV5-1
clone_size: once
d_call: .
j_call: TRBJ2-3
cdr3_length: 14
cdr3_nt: TGCGCCAGCAGCTTGGCCTCAGGTACAGATACGCAGTATTTT
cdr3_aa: CASSLASGTDTQYF

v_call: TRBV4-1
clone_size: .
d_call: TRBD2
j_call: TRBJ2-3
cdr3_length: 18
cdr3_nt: TGCGCCAGCAGCCAAGCTAGCGGGGGGGTCCCTAGCACAGATACGCAGTATTTT
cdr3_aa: CASSQASGGVPSTDTQYF

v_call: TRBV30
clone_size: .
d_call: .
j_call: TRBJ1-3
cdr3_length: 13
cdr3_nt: TGTGCCTGGACCTTCGACTCTGGAAACACCATATATTTT
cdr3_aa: CAWTFDSGNTIYF

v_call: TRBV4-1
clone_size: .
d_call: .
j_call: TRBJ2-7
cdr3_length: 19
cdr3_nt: TGCGCCAGCAGCCAAGATTGGGTGACCGGGACGCCGAGCTCCTACGAGCAGTACTTC
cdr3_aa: CASSQDWVTGTPSSYEQYF

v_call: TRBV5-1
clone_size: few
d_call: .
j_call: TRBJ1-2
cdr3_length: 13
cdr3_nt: TGCGCCAGCAGCTTGATGACAGACCAGAGCTACACCTTC
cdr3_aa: CASSLMTDQSYTF

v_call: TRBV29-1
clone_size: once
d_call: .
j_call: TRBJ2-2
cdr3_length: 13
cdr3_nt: TGCAGCGTTGGACGGTCGAACACCGGGGAGCTGTTTTTT
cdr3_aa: CSVGRSNTGELFF

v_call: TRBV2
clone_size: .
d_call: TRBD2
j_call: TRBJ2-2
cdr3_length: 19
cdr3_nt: TGTGCCAGCAATACACCCGGGACTAGCGGGATCAAGAACACCGGGGAGCTGTTTTTT
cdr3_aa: CASNTPGTSGIKNTGELFF

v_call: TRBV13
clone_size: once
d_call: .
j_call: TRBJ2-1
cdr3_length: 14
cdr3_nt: TGTGCCAGCAGCTTTACAGACTCCTACAATGAGCAGTTCTTC
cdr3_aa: CASSFTDSYNEQFF

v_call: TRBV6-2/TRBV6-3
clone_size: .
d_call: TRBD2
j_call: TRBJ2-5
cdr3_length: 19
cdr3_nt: TGTGCCAGCAGCCCTCGGCGCGGGGGGGTCAGCAGTCGTCAAGAGACCCAGTACTTC
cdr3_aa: CASSPRRGGVSSRQETQYF

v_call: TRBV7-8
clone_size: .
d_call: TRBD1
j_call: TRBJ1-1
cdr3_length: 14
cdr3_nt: TGTGCCAGCAGCTTAGCTGGCAGGGGGGCTGAAGCTTTCTTT
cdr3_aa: CASSLAGRGAEAFF

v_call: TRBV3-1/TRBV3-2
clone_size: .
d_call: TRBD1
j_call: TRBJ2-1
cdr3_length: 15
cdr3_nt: TGTGCCAGCAGCTATAAGGGGACAGGGTTGGTGGGGCAGTTCTTC
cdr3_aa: CASSYKGTGLVGQFF

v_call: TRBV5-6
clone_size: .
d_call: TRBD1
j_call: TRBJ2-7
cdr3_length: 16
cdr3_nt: TGTGCCAGCAGCTTGTCCCTGATGACAGGGTCCGGCGAGCAGTACTTC
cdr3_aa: CASSLSLMTGSGEQYF

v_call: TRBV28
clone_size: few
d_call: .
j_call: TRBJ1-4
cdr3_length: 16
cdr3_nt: TGTGCCAGCAGTTTAGGGATCCCCGGCGGTAATGAAAAACTGTTTTTT
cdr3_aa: CASSLGIPGGNEKLFF

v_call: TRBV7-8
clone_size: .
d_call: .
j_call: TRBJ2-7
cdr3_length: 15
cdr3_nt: TGTGCCAGCAGCTTAGACCGAGGGTCGCCGTACGAGCAGTACTTC
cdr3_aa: CASSLDRGSPYEQYF

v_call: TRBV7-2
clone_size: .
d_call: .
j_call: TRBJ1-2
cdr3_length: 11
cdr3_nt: TGTGCCAGCAGCTTATTTGGAGGCTACACCTTC
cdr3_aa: CASSLFGGYTF

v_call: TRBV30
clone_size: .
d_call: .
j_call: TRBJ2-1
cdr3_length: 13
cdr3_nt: TGTGCCTGGAGTGTAGGCAGCTACAATGAGCAGTTCTTC
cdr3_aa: CAWSVGSYNEQFF

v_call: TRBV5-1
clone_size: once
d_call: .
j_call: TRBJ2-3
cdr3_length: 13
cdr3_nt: TGCGCCAGCAGCTTGGTTATTTCAGATACGCAGTATTTT
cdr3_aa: CASSLVISDTQYF

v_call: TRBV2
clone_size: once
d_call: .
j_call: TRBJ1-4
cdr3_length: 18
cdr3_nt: TGTGCCAGCATCCACGGGGGGTTACGGGGACTTGGTAATGAAAAACTGTTTTTT
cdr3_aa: CASIHGGLRGLGNEKLFF

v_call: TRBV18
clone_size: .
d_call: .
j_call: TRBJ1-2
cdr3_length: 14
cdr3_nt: TGTGCCAGCTCACCAGACAGTTCTCCCAGCGGCTACACCTTC
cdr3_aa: CASSPDSSPSGYTF

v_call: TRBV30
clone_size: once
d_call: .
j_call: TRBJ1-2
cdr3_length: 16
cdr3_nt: TGTGCCTGGAGGAAGACCGCGGGACTCTCAAACTATGGCTACACCTTC
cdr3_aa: CAWRKTAGLSNYGYTF

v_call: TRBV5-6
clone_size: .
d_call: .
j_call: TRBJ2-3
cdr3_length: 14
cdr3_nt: TGTGCCAGCAGCTTGGGGGGGCGGACAGATACGCAGTATTTT
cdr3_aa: CASSLGGRTDTQYF

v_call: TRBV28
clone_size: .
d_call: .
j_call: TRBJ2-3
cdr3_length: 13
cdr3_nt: TGTGCCAGCATCCCCGGTAGCACAGATACGCAGTATTTT
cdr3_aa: CASIPGSTDTQYF

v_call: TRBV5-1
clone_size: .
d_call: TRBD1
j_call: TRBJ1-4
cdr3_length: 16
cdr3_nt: TGCGCCAGCAGCGGTGGACAGGGGATAACTAATGAAAAACTGTTTTTT
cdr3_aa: CASSGGQGITNEKLFF

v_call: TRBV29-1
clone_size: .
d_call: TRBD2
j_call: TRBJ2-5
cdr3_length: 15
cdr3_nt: TGCAGCGTTGATTGGCGGCGGGGGGGCCGGGAGACCCAGTACTTC
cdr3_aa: CSVDWRRGGRETQYF

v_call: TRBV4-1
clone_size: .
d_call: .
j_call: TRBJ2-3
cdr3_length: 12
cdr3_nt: TGCGCCAGCAGCCAAATAACAGATACGCAGTATTTT
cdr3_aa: CASSQITDTQYF

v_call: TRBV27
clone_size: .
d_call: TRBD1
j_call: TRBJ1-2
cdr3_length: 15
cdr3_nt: TGTGCCAGCAGTTTAATCGGCAGGGGGGGATATGGCTACACCTTC
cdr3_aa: CASSLIGRGGYGYTF

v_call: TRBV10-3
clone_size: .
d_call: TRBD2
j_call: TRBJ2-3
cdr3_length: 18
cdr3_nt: TGTGCCATCAGTGAGTTCTTACCTAGCGGGGATAGCACAGATACGCAGTATTTT
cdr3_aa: CAISEFLPSGDSTDTQYF

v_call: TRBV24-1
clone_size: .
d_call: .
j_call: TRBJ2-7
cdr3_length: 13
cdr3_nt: TGTGCCACCAGTGACGGAGTGGCGGGTGAGCAGTACTTC
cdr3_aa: CATSDGVAGEQYF